This TCR beta chain was sequenced in a study of blood T cell repertoires in COVID-19 (dated by TCRdb to the early 2020s). At the level of the whole study: The collaborator samples originated in the United States, Italy and Spain and spanned the acute and convalescent phases of COVID-19. A de-identified subject ID, COVID-19 status, age in years and sex were almost always included in the sample metadata. Where HLA class I and class II types were available, the types were taken from metadata supplied by the sample provider, not from assay-based typing. The prospective study material was composed of cDNA or gDNA derived from T cells, B-cell-depleted T cells, or PBMCs. The samples were drawn from two sources: the first 160 participants of the ongoing ImmuneRACE study, and 950 to 1,500 subjects contributed by 6 global collaborators. The repertoires were released in a freely available public database meant as a resource for research on the immune response to SARS-CoV-2. Subjects who had been exposed to COVID-19, were actively infected with it, or had recovered from it provided the deeply sampled blood TCRbeta repertoires that made up the dataset.

Study-level results and caveats: How much clinical and demographic metadata was included differed by source and by participant, and the metadata was provided uncurated.

The germline V gene yields SNHLY for CDR1 and FYNNEI for CDR2. Clipping removes 9 bases from V and 5 bases from J, with 7 as the unmatched junction base count. Including cysteine and phenylalanine, the CDR3 has 13 amino acids. The DNA shown is the 39-base CDR3, in frame from base 1. Turning to this clone: The antigen it recognizes is unknown. Nothing much larger sits one base from this clone, and base qualities are not available.

The immunoSEQ Assay, a bias-controlled multiplex PCR, was used to amplify TCRbeta CDR3 regions from genomic DNA. In the source study's methods: Within the assay, amplification of reference gene primers was used to estimate how many nucleated cells each sample contained. To quantify the absolute abundance of each unique TCRbeta CDR3 rearrangement, sequence reads were collapsed and filtered. For each sample, productive Simpson clonality was calculated as the square root of Simpson's diversity index over productive rearrangements. Held by TCRdb, this immuneACCESS table contains in-frame sequences only and omits some clones. Under half of the omission traces to an unresolved V gene where checked; the cause of the rest is unknown. That table is the source of V, J and clone size, and D and trimming were worked out from the DNA. For this sample there are around 25,000 clones; approximately 94% appear just once. The biggest ten clones account for 8% of the sample.

The collaborating institutions used their own protocols to collect whole blood in K2EDTA tubes. For TCRbeta analysis, collaborator samples were shipped as frozen whole blood, as isolated PBMCs, or as DNA extracted from either sample type. The TCR sequence derives from a human donor in a cohort sampled during active COVID-19. The receptor chain draws on TRBV2 and TRBJ1-2, with 9 bases in between that match TRBD1. The sequencing input was peripheral blood. The CDR3 protein sequence reads: CARNAGTGYGYTF. The DNA reads as follows: TGTGCCAGAAACGCCGGGACAGGGTATGGCTACACCTTC.